A single T cell receptor (beta chain) is shown here with its context. Its antigen is unknown. These data come from a study of cytomegalovirus exposure and HLA in healthy donors. Study observations and caveats: Associated with cytomegalovirus, according to the listing, were fewer than 200 TCR beta chains. A later look showed TCR association rates differing by HLA locus, highest for DRB1 and lowest for HLA-C. Roughly uniform depth of sequencing across donors was assumed in presence/absence analyses.

The PCR was carried out with 60 Vbeta primers and 13 Jbeta primers. Produced via immunoSEQ multiplex PCR; TCRdb's table is partial and in-frame only. This sample has around 130,000 clones; roughly 82% occur once, and the top ten carry about 3%. The length of the CDR3 is 11 residues. Germline CDR1 is MNHEY and CDR2 is SVGAGI. With 8 bases removed from V and 6 bases from J, the gap between germline ends came to 8 bases. The origin of this receptor is a young woman in good health and CMV-seropositive. Material for sequencing was PBMCs. This rearrangement joins TRBV6-5 to TRBJ2-1, with D hard to call. The CDR3 here is CASSLTNEQFF. The CDR3 nucleotides are TGTGCCAGCTCTCTAACCAATGAGCAGTTCTTC.